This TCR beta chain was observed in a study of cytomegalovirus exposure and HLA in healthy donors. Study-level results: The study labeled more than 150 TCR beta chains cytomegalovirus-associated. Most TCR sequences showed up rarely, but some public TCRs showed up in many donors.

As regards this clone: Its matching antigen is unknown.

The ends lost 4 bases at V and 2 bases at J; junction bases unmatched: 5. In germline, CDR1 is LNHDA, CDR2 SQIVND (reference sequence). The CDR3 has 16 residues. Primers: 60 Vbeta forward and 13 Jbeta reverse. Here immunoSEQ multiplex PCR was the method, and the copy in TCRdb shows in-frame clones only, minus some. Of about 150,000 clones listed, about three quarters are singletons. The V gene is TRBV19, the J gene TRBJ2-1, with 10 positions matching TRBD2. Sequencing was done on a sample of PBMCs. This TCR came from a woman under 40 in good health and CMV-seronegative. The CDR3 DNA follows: TGTGCCAGTAGTACCAGGACTAGCGGCCCCTACAATGAGCAGTTCTTC. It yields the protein CASSTRTSGPYNEQFF.